These 8 T cell receptor beta chains originate from one sample sequenced in a study of control samples from healthy donors and cancer patients (dated by TCRdb to the early 2020s). The receptor library was made with the immunoSEQ multiplex PCR assay. The clones in this table, taken by TCRdb from immuneACCESS, are in-frame only. Not every clone is retained; where verified, under half of the shortfall comes from an unresolved V gene, and the cause of the rest is unknown. For this sample the table gives 200,000 or so clones, of which over 80% were detected only once. The top ten hold less than 2% of the sample. The sample comprised blood. The receptors were sampled from a man younger than 40 in good health.

The chain uses TRBV19 and TRBJ1-5; 8 nucleotides agree with TRBD1. Germline assignment: CDR1 LNHDA and CDR2 SQIVND (reference sequence). The CDR3 sequence is 15 residues long. Trimming cost V 3 bases and J 1 base; bases outside gene matches: 2. CDR3 DNA: TGTGCCAGTAGTATTACAGGGGGGAGCAATCAGCCCCAGCATTTT. It specifies CASSITGGSNQPQHF.

V usage is TRBV6-5 and J usage is TRBJ1-5, with TRBD1 identical over 7 bases. CDR3 length: 15 residues. From germline, CDR1 is MNHEY and CDR2 SVGAGI. Losses at the gene ends were 2 bases for V and 2 bases for J; bases not matched to a gene: 3. DNA of the CDR3: TGTGCCAGCAGTTACCCCGACAGGGGCAATCAGCCCCAGCATTTT. It yields the protein CASSYPDRGNQPQHF.

To note about this clone: At the DNA level, this CDR3 is encoded by other sequences in the same sample as well. The chain recombines TRBV18 with TRBJ2-3; 7 nucleotides align to TRBD2. From germline, CDR1 is KGHSH and CDR2 LQKENI. The CDR3 has 16 amino acids. Trimming took 3 bases from V and 3 from J; bases not matched to a gene: 9. The CDR3 DNA reads TGTGCCAGCTCACCGCCGAGGCGCGGGGGAACAGATACGCAGTATTTT. It codes for CASSPPRRGGTDTQYF.

V gene TRBV5-1 combines with J gene TRBJ1-1; D is uncertain. V was cut by 3 bases and J by 2 bases, with 8 bases left in between. This CDR3 is 13 amino acids long. The germline CDR1 and CDR2 sequences are SGHRS and YFSETQ. The CDR3 DNA sequence: TGCGCCAGCAGCTCCAGGCTTAACACTGAAGCTTTCTTT. It yields the protein CASSSRLNTEAFF.

This clone was counted between two and nine times. The chain has TRBV7-3 and TRBJ1-1, with D tentatively TRBD1 (6 bases). The V and J ends lost 5 bases and 6 bases respectively, with 22 bases between them. The CDR3 runs 16 residues. CDR1 SGHTA and CDR2 FQGTGA come from the germline V gene. The CDR3 bases are TGTGCCAGCAGCCACACCGGCCAGGGGAGGTCGGCTGAAGCTTTCTTT. As protein: CASSHTGQGRSAEAFF.

The V gene is TRBV11-2, the J gene TRBJ2-3, with a tentative D call TRBD1 (5 bases). The germline V and J ends were trimmed by 4 bases and 8 bases, with 13 bases remaining between them. The germline CDR1 and CDR2 sequences are SGHAT and FQNNGV. This CDR3 is built from 13 residues. The chain's CDR3 is CASSSTAPGTQYF. Written as DNA, the CDR3 is TGTGCCAGCAGCTCGACAGCCCCAGGTACGCAGTATTTT.

The V call is TRBV11-2, the J call TRBJ2-7, with 8 positions matching TRBD1. Trimming cost V 4 bases and J 4 bases; bases outside gene matches: 9. This CDR3 has 15 amino acids. Germline V gene lookup returns CDR1 SGHAT and CDR2 FQNNGV. The CDR3 DNA sequence: TGTGCCAGCAGCTCCATAGGACAGGGCTGGTACGAGCAGTACTTC. This codes for CASSSIGQGWYEQYF.

This chain joins TRBV6-5 and TRBJ1-6; TRBD1 matches 7 bases. The J segment lost 8 bases and the V segment lost 2 bases, leaving 3 bases of the junction unmatched. The germline gives CDR1 MNHEY, CDR2 SVGAGI. The CDR3 spans 14 residues. The CDR3 spells CASSYEGAHSPLHF. CDR3 sequence (DNA): TGTGCCAGCAGTTACGAGGGGGCACATTCACCCCTCCACTTT.